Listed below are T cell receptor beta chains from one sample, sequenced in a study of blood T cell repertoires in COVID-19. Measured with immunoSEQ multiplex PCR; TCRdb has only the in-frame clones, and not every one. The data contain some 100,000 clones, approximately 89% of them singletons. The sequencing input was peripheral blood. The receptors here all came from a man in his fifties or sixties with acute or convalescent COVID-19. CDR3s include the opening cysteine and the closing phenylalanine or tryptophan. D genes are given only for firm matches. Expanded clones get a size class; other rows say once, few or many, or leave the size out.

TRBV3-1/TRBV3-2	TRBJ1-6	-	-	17	TGTGCCAGCAGCCCGACCCCCGACAGGTGGAATAATTCACCCCTCCACTTT	CASSPTPDRWNNSPLHF
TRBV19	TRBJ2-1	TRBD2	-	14	TGTGCCAGTATGGGGACTAGAGACTTCAATGAGCAGTTCTTC	CASMGTRDFNEQFF
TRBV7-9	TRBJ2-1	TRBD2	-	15	TGTGCCAGCAGAGAACCGGGACTAGCGGGAGGCAGGGAGTTCTTC	CASREPGLAGGREFF
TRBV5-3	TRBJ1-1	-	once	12	TGTGCCAGAAGCTTGAGGGGCACTGAAGCTTTCTTT	CARSLRGTEAFF
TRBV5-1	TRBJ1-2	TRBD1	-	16	TGCGCCAGCAGCTTGGGGCGGACAGGGGACGGCTATGGCTACACCTTC	CASSLGRTGDGYGYTF
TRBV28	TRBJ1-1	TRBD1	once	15	TGTGCCAGCAGTTTCTACGGGACAGGGGACACTGAAGCTTTCTTT	CASSFYGTGDTEAFF
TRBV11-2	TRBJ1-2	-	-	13	TGTGCCAGCAGCTTCACAGGGCCCTATGGCTACACCTTC	CASSFTGPYGYTF
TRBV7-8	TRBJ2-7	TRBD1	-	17	TGTGCCAGCAGCTTAGGAACAGGGGGCGACCTCTCCTACGAGCAGTACTTC	CASSLGTGGDLSYEQYF
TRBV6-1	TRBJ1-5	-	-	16	TGTGCCAGCAGTGACCCTTTGGGGGGACCAAATCAGCCCCAGCATTTT	CASSDPLGGPNQPQHF
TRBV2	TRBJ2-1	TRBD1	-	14	TGTGCCAGCACAGGGGACAGTTCCTACAATGAGCAGTTCTTC	CASTGDSSYNEQFF
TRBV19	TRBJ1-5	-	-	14	TGTGCCAGTACTCGGGGGATGGGTAATCAGCCCCAGCATTTT	CASTRGMGNQPQHF
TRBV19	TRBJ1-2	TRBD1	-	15	TGTGCCAGTAGTATAGAACAGGGGGTGAGCTATGGCTACACCTTC	CASSIEQGVSYGYTF
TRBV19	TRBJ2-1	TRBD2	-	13	TGTGCCAGTAGAAATCGGGGGGGTGATGAGCAGTTCTTC	CASRNRGGDEQFF
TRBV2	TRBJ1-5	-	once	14	TGTGCCAGCAGTGATAGTGAAGATTATCAGCCCCAGCATTTT	CASSDSEDYQPQHF
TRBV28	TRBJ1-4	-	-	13	TGTGCCAGCCTCGGGGGGCTGGGTGAAAAACTGTTTTTT	CASLGGLGEKLFF
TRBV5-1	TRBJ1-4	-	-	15	TGCGCCAGCAGCTTGGAATACAGCCGTAATGAAAAACTGTTTTTT	CASSLEYSRNEKLFF
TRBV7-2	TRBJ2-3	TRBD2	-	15	TGTGCCAGCAGCGCGCAAGCGGGAGGTTGGGATACGCAGTATTTT	CASSAQAGGWDTQYF
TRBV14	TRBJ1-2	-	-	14	TGTGCCAGCAGCCAAGTAACAGGGTTTGATGGCTACACCTTC	CASSQVTGFDGYTF
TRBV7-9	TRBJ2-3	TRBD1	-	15	TGTGCCAGCAGCTCGTGGACAGGGAGCACAGATACGCAGTATTTT	CASSSWTGSTDTQYF
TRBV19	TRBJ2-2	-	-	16	TGTGCCAGTAGTATTGGAACAGGCGCGAACACCGGGGAGCTGTTTTTT	CASSIGTGANTGELFF
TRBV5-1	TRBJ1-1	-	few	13	TGCGCCAGCAGCCCGGGGGTTGGGACTGAAGCTTTCTTT	CASSPGVGTEAFF
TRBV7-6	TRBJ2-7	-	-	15	TGTGCCAGCAGCTTATGGGGCGAAAGCTCCTACGAGCAGTACTTC	CASSLWGESSYEQYF
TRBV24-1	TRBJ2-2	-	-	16	TGTGCCACCAGTGATCCAGGGTCGCGGCGGACCGGGGAGCTGTTTTTT	CATSDPGSRRTGELFF
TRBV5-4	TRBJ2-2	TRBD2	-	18	TGTGCCAGCAGCAGGACTAGCGGGCGCCCTAGGGGGACCGGGGAGCTGTTTTTT	CASSRTSGRPRGTGELFF
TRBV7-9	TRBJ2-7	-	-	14	TGTGCCAGCAGCTTCGGGAGTCCTCCCTACGAGCAGTACTTC	CASSFGSPPYEQYF
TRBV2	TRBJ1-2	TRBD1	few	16	TGTGCCAGTTCCGGGACAGGGTTTGGTGGGGCCTATGGCTACACCTTC	CASSGTGFGGAYGYTF
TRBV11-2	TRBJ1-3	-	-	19	TGTGCCAGCAGCTTAGTAAATGAAGCTGCCCTATTCTCTGGAAACACCATATATTTT	CASSLVNEAALFSGNTIYF
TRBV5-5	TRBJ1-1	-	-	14	TGTGCCAGCAGCCAAGTGGGGACGCGGGGTGAAGCTTTCTTT	CASSQVGTRGEAFF
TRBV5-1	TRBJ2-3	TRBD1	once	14	TGCGCCAGTTCGACAGGGGGGGGCACAGATACGCAGTATTTT	CASSTGGGTDTQYF
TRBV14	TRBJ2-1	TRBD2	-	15	TGTGCCAGCAGCCAAACAGCGGGAGGAGGGAATGAGCAGTTCTTC	CASSQTAGGGNEQFF
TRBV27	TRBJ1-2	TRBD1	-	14	TGTGCCAGCAGTTTATCGGGACAGGGAAATGGCTACACCTTC	CASSLSGQGNGYTF
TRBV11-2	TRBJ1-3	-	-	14	TGTGCCAGCAGCTTGGCACAGGGAGGAAACACCATATATTTT	CASSLAQGGNTIYF